The TCR beta chain described here comes from a study of cytomegalovirus exposure and HLA in healthy donors. Findings and caveats of the study: The authors confirmed in vitro that a few CMV-associated chains were specific for CMV antigens.

Per the germline V gene, CDR1 is MNHEY and CDR2 is SMNVEV (reference sequence). V was shortened by 8 bases and J by 4 bases, with 11 bases between the two germline ends. This CDR3 comprises 12 residues. A remark on this clone: Its antigen is currently unknown.

13 Jbeta primers and 60 Vbeta primers were used for the PCR. Using immunoSEQ multiplex PCR, the repertoire was profiled, and TCRdb retains in-frame clones only, with some absent. The data contain about 160,000 clones, over 80% of them singletons. The sequencing input was PBMCs. The J gene is TRBJ1-2, the V gene TRBV27, with unresolved D. The origin of this receptor is a girl under 18 in good health and CMV-seropositive. The CDR3 protein is CASGPNSYGYTF. The CDR3 DNA follows: TGTGCCAGCGGCCCCAACAGCTATGGCTACACCTTC.